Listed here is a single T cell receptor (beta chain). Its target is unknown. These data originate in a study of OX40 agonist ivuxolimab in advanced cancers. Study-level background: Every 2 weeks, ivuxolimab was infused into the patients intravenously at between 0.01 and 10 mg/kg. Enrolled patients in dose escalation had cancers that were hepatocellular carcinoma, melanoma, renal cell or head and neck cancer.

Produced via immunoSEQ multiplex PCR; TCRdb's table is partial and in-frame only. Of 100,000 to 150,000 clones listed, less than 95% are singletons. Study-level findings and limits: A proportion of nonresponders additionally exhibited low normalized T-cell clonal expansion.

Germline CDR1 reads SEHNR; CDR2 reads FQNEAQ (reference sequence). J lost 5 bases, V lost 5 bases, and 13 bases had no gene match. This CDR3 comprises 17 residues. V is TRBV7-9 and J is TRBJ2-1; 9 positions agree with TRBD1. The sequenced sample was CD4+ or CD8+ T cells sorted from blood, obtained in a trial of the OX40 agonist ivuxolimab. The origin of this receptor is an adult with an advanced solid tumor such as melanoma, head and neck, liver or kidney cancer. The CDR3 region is CASSNGQGRKPNNEQFF. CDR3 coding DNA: TGTGCCAGCAGCAACGGACAGGGGCGCAAACCTAACAATGAGCAGTTCTTC.